The present T cell receptor beta chain was sequenced within a study of shared clonotypes between healthy human individuals. Whole-study context: Donor composition was a couple of women and a few men, aged 18 to 49. Every donor yielded three CD4 naive, three CD4 memory, two CD8 naive and one CD8 memory plate.

As defined, naive CD8 cells were CD45RO-negative and positively selected for CCR7, with terminally differentiated effector memory CD45RA+ cells excluded. The V end was cut by 9 bases, the J end by 7 bases, with 27 bases between. The CDR3 totals 17 residues. From germline, CDR1 is SGHTA and CDR2 FQGNSA. Clones were read by immunoSEQ multiplex PCR, and TCRdb kept only the in-frame ones, dropping some. Of around 1.9 million clones listed, roughly 91% were seen once; the top ten hold around 1.7%. The study, taken as a whole, reports: Researchers found naive subsets generally carried larger estimated richness than memory subsets. Donor clonotype sharing was expected to depend on sequencing depth.

Note on this clone: Its antigen is currently unknown.

The V and J genes are TRBV7-2 and TRBJ2-2; tentatively, D is TRBD2 (6 bases). Sequencing used naive CD8+ T cells from PBMCs. The TCR comes from a man aged 18 to 29 in good health. Some clones in this sample may be carry-over from other donors' samples. CDR3 in DNA: TGTGCCAGTATTCATCGTGGGGGGATACGAGTGGTCGGGGAGCTGTTTTTT. The encoded protein is CASIHRGGIRVVGELFF.